These 3 T cell receptor beta chains originate from one sample sequenced in a study of neurological immune-mediated disorders. TCRdb reanalysed the 5' RACE reads using MiXCR and keeps one entry per CDR3 protein. Of approximately 74,000 distinct CDR3 sequences listed, 9.4% were seen once; the top ten hold 1.7%. The sample taken for sequencing was PBMCs. These receptors were collected from a man aged 50-60 years in good health.

This clonotype was found many times. The chain recombines TRBV4-3 with TRBJ1-5; D is ambiguous. CDR3 length: 14 amino acids. Between the trimmed V and J ends, which lost 5 bases and 0 bases, there was a span of 8 bases. Germline loops: CDR1 LGHNA, CDR2 YSLEER. Written as DNA, the CDR3 is TGCGCCAGCAGCGGGTCGTATAGCAATCAGCCCCAGCATTTT. This translates into CASSGSYSNQPQHF.

This clonotype was observed many times. V usage is TRBV7-2 and J usage is TRBJ1-5; 7 nucleotides match TRBD1. The length of the CDR3 is 14 residues. Germline V gene data show CDR1 as SGHTA and CDR2 as FQGNSA. The ends lost 5 bases at V and 4 bases at J; junction bases unmatched: 5. Here the CDR3 DNA reads TGTGCCAGCAGCCCCACAGGGGCGAATCAGCCCCAGCATTTT. Amino acids: CASSPTGANQPQHF.

This clonotype was seen repeatedly, ten times or more. The J gene is TRBJ1-2, the V gene TRBV12-3 or TRBV12-4; the D gene is possibly TRBD1 (5 bases). Trimming removed 3 bases at V and 1 base at J, with 18 bases between. The CDR3 is made up of 17 amino acids. CDR3 protein: CASSLGGREDGNYGYTF. Written as DNA, the CDR3 is TGTGCCAGCAGTTTGGGTGGCAGGGAAGATGGTAACTATGGCTACACCTTC.